The rows below give T cell receptor beta chains drawn from one sample of a study of T-cell memory formation after mild COVID-19. TCRdb processed the 5' RACE reads anew with MiXCR; each CDR3 protein has one entry. This sample yields about 200,000 distinct CDR3 sequences, of which over 9% are seen a single time; around 3.4% belongs to the top ten. Source material: PBMCs or a T cell subset sorted from them (not recorded which). The receptor source for this set is a man aged 18-30 years who had mild COVID-19 (a few samples of this study predate the infection). Cell type and time point are not known. The CDR3 runs from the conserved cysteine through the conserved F or W. The D gene is left open where the match is weak. The size of a clone is reported for some rows only, either as once, few or many, or as a class for expanded clones.

v_gene	d_gene	j_gene	abundance	CDR3nt	CDR3aa
TRBV5-1	TRBD1	TRBJ2-3	few	TGCGCCAGCAGCTTGGACGCCGGGACAGGGGGCACAGATACGCAGTATTTT	CASSLDAGTGGTDTQYF
TRBV5-5	NA	TRBJ2-3	many	TGTGCCAGCAGTCGCGGCGGAGGGGCTACAGATACGCAGTATTTT	CASSRGGGATDTQYF
TRBV27	TRBD2	TRBJ2-5	many	TGTGCCAGCAGTTTGGGAGCGGGGGGAGGAGAGACCCAGTACTTC	CASSLGAGGGETQYF
TRBV7-9	NA	TRBJ2-2	many	TGTGCCAGCAGCACCTTTGACGCCGGGGAGCTGTTTTTT	CASSTFDAGELFF
TRBV14	NA	TRBJ2-3	few	TGTGCCAGCAGCCAAGATCTGTGGGGGGGCGGTACGCAGTATTTT	CASSQDLWGGGTQYF
TRBV29-1	NA	TRBJ1-5	NA	TGCAGCGTTGCACAGGGCAATCAGCCCCAGCATTTT	CSVAQGNQPQHF
TRBV12-3/TRBV12-4	TRBD2	TRBJ2-7	many	TGTGCCAGCAGTTTGGGACTAGCTCTTTACGAGCAGTACTTC	CASSLGLALYEQYF
TRBV10-3	NA	TRBJ1-2	NA	TGTGCCATCTTCGCTCAGCCAAACTATGGCTACACCTTC	CAIFAQPNYGYTF
TRBV18	NA	TRBJ2-3	NA	TGTGCCAGCTCACCCCAACAAACAGGGATAAAGAGCGCAGATACGCAGTATTTT	CASSPQQTGIKSADTQYF
TRBV7-6	TRBD1	TRBJ2-1	many	TGTGCCAGCAGCTTCTATGCCGGGACAGGGGCAGGGAATGAGCAGTTCTTC	CASSFYAGTGAGNEQFF
TRBV20-1	NA	TRBJ2-1	few	TGCAGTGCTTCTCACGGGACGGCTAACAATGAGCAGTTCTTC	CSASHGTANNEQFF
TRBV9	NA	TRBJ2-3	many	TGTGCCAGCAGCGTAGAGGACCCGACAGATACGCAGTATTTT	CASSVEDPTDTQYF
TRBV2	TRBD2	TRBJ2-1	few	TGTGCCAGCCGGGGACTAGCGGGGGGGCCTGAGCAGTTCTTC	CASRGLAGGPEQFF